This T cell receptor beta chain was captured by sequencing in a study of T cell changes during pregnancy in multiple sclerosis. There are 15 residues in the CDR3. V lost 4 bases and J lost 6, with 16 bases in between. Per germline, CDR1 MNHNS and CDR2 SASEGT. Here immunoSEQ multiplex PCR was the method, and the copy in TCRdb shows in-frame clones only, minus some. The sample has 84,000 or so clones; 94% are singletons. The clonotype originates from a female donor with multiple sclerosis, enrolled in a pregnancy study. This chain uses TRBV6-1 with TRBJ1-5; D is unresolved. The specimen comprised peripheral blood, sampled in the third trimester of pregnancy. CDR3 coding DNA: TGTGCCAGCAGTGGCGGGGTGGGCGCTGGTCAGCCCCAGCATTTT. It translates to CASSGGVGAGQPQHF.